This T cell receptor beta chain originates from a study of blood T cell repertoires in COVID-19 (dated by TCRdb to about 2020). Regarding the research as a whole: The collaborator samples originated in the United States, Italy and Spain and spanned the acute and convalescent phases of COVID-19. The repertoires were released in a freely available public database meant as a resource for research on the immune response to SARS-CoV-2. The samples were drawn from two sources: the first 160 participants of the ongoing ImmuneRACE study, and 1,200 or so subjects contributed by 6 global collaborators. The material from the prospective study consisted of cDNA or gDNA derived from T cells, B-cell-depleted T cells, or PBMCs. The dataset comprised deeply sampled blood TCRbeta repertoires from subjects exposed to, actively infected with, or recovered from COVID-19. Nearly every sample came with metadata listing a de-identified subject ID, COVID-19 status, age in years and sex. Where HLA class I and class II types were available, the types were taken from metadata supplied by the sample provider, not from assay-based typing. The study at large found these results: How much clinical and demographic metadata was included differed by source and by participant, and the metadata was provided uncurated.

Each collaborating institution followed its own protocols to collect whole blood in K2EDTA tubes. For TCRbeta analysis, collaborator samples were shipped as frozen whole blood, as isolated PBMCs, or as DNA extracted from either sample type. The immunoSEQ Assay, a bias-controlled multiplex PCR, was used to amplify TCRbeta CDR3 regions from genomic DNA. From the authors' description of their analysis: The number of nucleated cells in each sample was estimated by amplification of reference gene primers within the assay. Sequence reads were collapsed and filtered to measure the absolute abundance of every unique TCRbeta CDR3 rearrangement. Productive Simpson clonality was computed per sample as the square root of Simpson's diversity index over productive rearrangements. TCRdb carries this immuneACCESS record with in-frame sequences only. Its versions omit some clonotypes, under half of them owing to an unresolved V gene in the studies checked, with the rest unexplained. The DNA gave D and trimming, while V, J and clone size come from that table. The sample profile shows about 32,000 clones; 90% of them were found once. Roughly 1% of the sample belongs to the ten largest clones.

With regard to this clone: There is no known antigen for this receptor. The sample holds no much larger clone one base away, and base qualities are not on file.

The sequence came from a man between 70 and 80 years old with active or convalescent COVID-19. Sequencing was carried out using peripheral blood.

CDR3 reads: CASSLSGVGNSPLHF. DNA sequence: TGTGCCAGCAGCTTATCAGGGGTCGGCAATTCACCCCTCCACTTT. The sequence links TRBV7-2 to TRBJ1-6; TRBD1 could be the D gene, as 6 bases match. The germline V gene gives CDR1 as SGHTA and CDR2 as FQGNSA. Including cysteine and phenylalanine, the CDR3 has 15 amino acids. Only the CDR3 part of the read is kept: 45 bases, read in frame from the first base. Trimming at the junction amounts to 2 bases on V and 7 bases on J, and the germline ends lie 12 bases apart.